Shown below are 8 T cell receptor beta chains from a single sample sequenced in a study of long-term antiretroviral therapy in people with HIV. An immunoSEQ assay, version v3.0, was performed at survey level. TCRdb keeps only in-frame clones here, not all; method: immunoSEQ multiplex PCR. The table has about 20,000 clones, approximately 81% seen once. This specimen was unsorted PBMCs, taken 2.4 years after starting antiretroviral therapy. Every receptor here comes from a man aged 35 to 55 with HIV.

V and J are TRBV25-1 and TRBJ2-3, with D unclear. Germline V gives CDR1 MGHDK, CDR2 SYGVNS. V shed 2 bases and J shed 4 bases, with 7 bases lying between them. The CDR3 length is 13 residues. CDR3 nucleotides: TGTGCCAGCAGTGAACCACAGTCAGATACGCAGTATTTT. Protein: CASSEPQSDTQYF. Full variable domain (rest looked up from reference TRBV25-1 and TRBJ2-3): EADIYQTPRYLVIGTGKKITLECSQTMGHDKMYWYQQDPGMELHLIHYSYGVNSTEKGDLSSESTVSRIRTEHFPLTLESARPSHTSQYLCASSEPQSDTQYFGPGTRLTVL.

The chain has TRBV30 and TRBJ2-7, with D hard to call. The CDR3 covers 13 residues. V lost 0 bases and J lost 2, with 8 bases in between. Germline V gene lookup returns CDR1 GTSNPN and CDR2 SVGIG (reference sequence). The CDR3 region is CAWSVLQTYEQYF. The CDR3 region has the DNA TGTGCCTGGAGTGTACTTCAGACCTACGAGCAGTACTTC.

The chain joins TRBV7-2 to TRBJ1-5; no clear D gene. V was trimmed by 5 bases and J by 0 bases, leaving 5 bases between them. Germline V gene data show CDR1 as SGHTA and CDR2 as FQGNSA. The CDR3 consists of 13 residues. Written as DNA, the CDR3 is TGTGCCAGCAGCCCCTATAGCAATCAGCCCCAGCATTTT. Translating gives CASSPYSNQPQHF.

This chain uses TRBV10-3 with TRBJ1-1; D remains ambiguous. V was cut by 5 bases and J by 1 base, with 8 bases left in between. The CDR3 totals 13 residues. The germline CDR1 and CDR2 sequences are ENHRY and SYGVKD. In nucleotides, the CDR3 is TGTGCCATCAGTTCCCAGAGGAACACTGAAGCTTTCTTT. This encodes CAISSQRNTEAFF.

This clone was counted only a few times. The chain joins TRBV28 to TRBJ1-3; possible D gene TRBD1, 6 bases. The V gene lost 6 bases and the J gene lost 0 bases, with 12 bases spanning the gap. CDR3 length equals 15 residues. Germline CDR1 MDHEN, CDR2 SYDVKM. DNA of the CDR3: TGTGCCAGCAGCCAGACAGGTTACTCTGGAAACACCATATATTTT. It codes for CASSQTGYSGNTIYF.

V gene TRBV11-1 combines with J gene TRBJ2-3; 7 bases line up with TRBD2. Germline V gene data show CDR1 as SGHAT and CDR2 as FQDESV (reference sequence). The CDR3 totals 13 residues. The V segment lost 11 bases and the J segment 2 bases; nucleotides outside the gene matches: 7. CDR3 amino acids: CAYAERDTDTQYF. CDR3 nucleotides: TGTGCCTACGCCGAGCGGGACACAGATACGCAGTATTTT.

The chain employs TRBV5-1 and TRBJ2-3; 12 bases fit TRBD2. CDR3 length equals 16 residues. CDR1 is SGHRS and CDR2 is YFSETQ in the germline V gene. V was pared by 4 bases and J by 3 bases, with 6 bases of the junction left unmatched. The CDR3 sequence is CASSVLAGGPTDTQYF. Written as DNA, the CDR3 is TGCGCCAGCAGCGTCCTAGCGGGGGGGCCAACAGATACGCAGTATTTT.

The V call is TRBV2, the J call TRBJ1-2, with 7 positions matching TRBD1. The V gene's germline CDR1 is SNHLY and CDR2 FYNNEI. The CDR3 is made up of 14 amino acids. The ends lost 11 bases at V and 1 base at J; junction bases unmatched: 10. Here the CDR3 DNA reads TGTGCCTCCCAACCAGGGGGTGGTAACTATGGCTACACCTTC. Protein: CASQPGGGNYGYTF.